The T cell receptor beta chain under discussion was sequenced for a study of Tregs in tolerant kidney transplant recipients. Study-wide findings and caveats: Few patients were studied, so findings need validation in larger groups.

Details on this clone: Its specificity is not known.

Unstimulated Tregs (CD4+CD25+CD127-) and CD4+CD25- non-Tregs were sorted from PBMCs. Here immunoSEQ multiplex PCR was the method, and the copy in TCRdb shows in-frame clones only, minus some. The sample has roughly 45,000 clones, roughly nine tenths seen once; the top ten hold about 0.63%. Per the germline V gene, CDR1 is SNHLY and CDR2 is FYNNEI. CDR3 size: 14 residues. The V gene lost 4 bases and the J gene lost 5 bases, with 14 bases spanning the gap. The chain links TRBV2 to TRBJ2-5; the D is unclear. Material: Tregs from blood. This TCR came from a human donor in good health. The CDR3 nucleotides are TGTGCCAGCAGTGGACTGGCCAGTACTGAGACCCAGTACTTC. Amino acids: CASSGLASTETQYF.